By share of the sample, the clone carrying this T cell receptor (beta chain) is medium-sized. The antigen is not known. Only in-frame clones appear in the TCRdb table, and some are missing; sequencing was by immunoSEQ multiplex PCR. The table lists some 10,000 clones, approximately 72% of them singletons. The CDR3 loop spans 14 amino acids. In germline, CDR1 is SNHLY, CDR2 FYNNEI. V gave up 3 bases and J gave up 10 bases; unmatched junction bases: 5. This sample was included in a study of T cell repertoires in ileal Crohn's disease. Study-level findings and limits: All patients with clonality above 26.8% had endoscopic recurrence.

Time point indicated: neoterminal ileum biopsy at postoperative endoscopy, about 6 months after surgery. The receptor comes from an adult with Crohn's disease. The sample consisted of ileal tissue. The V and J genes are TRBV2 and TRBJ2-1; 11 positions match TRBD2. The chain's CDR3 is CASSERTSGYEQFF. CDR3 DNA sequence: TGTGCCAGCAGTGAGCGGACTAGCGGGTACGAGCAGTTCTTC.